This T cell receptor beta chain is drawn from a study of blood T cells in healthy people across ages. Germline V gene sequence: CDR1 SGHAT, CDR2 FQNNGV. Trimming removed 2 bases at V and 0 bases at J, with 8 bases between. CDR3 length equals 14 residues. A sample-barcoded 5' primer and a J-beta primer mix were used in a second PCR of roughly 7 to 12 cycles. TCRdb ran MiXCR on the 5' RACE reads and lists one entry per CDR3 protein. The table lists some 710,000 distinct CDR3 sequences, 20% to 25% of them singletons. This clonotype was counted a few times. The rearrangement joins TRBV11-2 to TRBJ2-7; TRBD1 might be the D (5 bases). The material sequenced was blood. The TCR comes from a man between 65 and 85 years old in good health. CDR3 nucleotides: TGTGCCAGCAGCTTAATTGACAGCTCCTACGAGCAGTACTTC. Its translation: CASSLIDSSYEQYF.